This TCR beta chain was obtained from a study of blood T cell repertoires in COVID-19. Study information: Sources were T cells, B-cell-depleted T cells, or PBMCs; the material itself was cDNA or gDNA.

The table came from immunoSEQ multiplex PCR; TCRdb's copy has only in-frame clones and leaves some out. The sample yields approximately 52,000 clones, over 75% seen once. The TCR sequence derives from a human donor in a cohort sampled during active COVID-19. The specimen was peripheral blood.

CDR3 in amino acids: CASSGRGQGKYEQYF. CDR3 nucleotides: TGTGCCAGCAGTGGGAGGGGACAGGGGAAGTACGAGCAGTACTTC. The J gene is TRBJ2-7, the V gene TRBV2; 10 bases align to TRBD1. Losses at the gene ends were 4 bases for V and 4 bases for J; bases not matched to a gene: 7. This CDR3 has 15 residues. CDR1 SNHLY and CDR2 FYNNEI come from the germline V gene. Full variable domain (outside the CDR3, taken from reference TRBV2 and TRBJ2-7): EPEVTQTPSHQVTQMGQEVILRCVPISNHLYFYWYRQILGQKVEFLVSFYNNEISEKSEIFDDQFSVERPDGSNFTLKIRSTKLEDSAMYFCASSGRGQGKYEQYFGPGTRLTVT.